This paragraph reports one T cell receptor (beta chain). CDR3 length equals 15 residues. Per the germline V gene, CDR1 is MNHEY and CDR2 is SVGAGI. V lost 6 bases and J lost 2; bases outside the gene matches: 7. Only in-frame clones appear in the TCRdb table, and some are missing; sequencing was by immunoSEQ multiplex PCR. The repertoire consists of about 95,000 clones, with approximately 83% occurring once and the leading ten covering over 0.75%. This sample was included in a study of radiotherapy plus CTLA-4 blockade in lung cancer. This receptor was obtained from a human donor with non-small cell lung cancer who had stable disease on radiotherapy plus ipilimumab. This chain joins TRBV6-5 and TRBJ1-5; 7 nucleotides align to TRBD1. The sample was peripheral blood, taken from a patient treated with radiotherapy plus ipilimumab. The CDR3 DNA is TGTGCCAGCAGCCACGACAGGGTTCGCAATCAGCCCCAGCATTTT. Translation: CASSHDRVRNQPQHF.